These 14 T cell receptor beta chains were sequenced from one sample in a study of neurological immune-mediated disorders (dated by TCRdb to about 2019). In the paper's terms, the time point label means: longitudinal time-point 3. To prepare the library, 5' RACE was applied. Sequencing used an Illumina HiSeq 2500. In-frame beta chains were kept once TCRdb had trimmed the public reads at Q25 with fastp and called clones with MiXCR. Under each unique CDR3 protein, matching rows form one entry showing the most common genes and DNA. Present in this sample are around 100,000 distinct CDR3 sequences, approximately 11% of which were seen just once. Of the sample, about 3% is held by the ten largest clones. The specimen sequenced was PBMCs. These receptors were taken from a female donor with HTLV-1-associated myelopathy (HAM/TSP).

Notes on this clonotype: As the CDR3 is not closed by the conserved phenylalanine or tryptophan, this likely results from a read error. V is TRBV10-1 and J is TRBJ2-7; 7 nucleotides agree with TRBD1. There are 16 residues in the CDR3. The germline CDR1 and CDR2 sequences are WNHNN and SYGVQD (reference sequence). V dropped 2 bases and J dropped 3; count of bases not matched to a gene: 10. The CDR3, as DNA: TGCGCCAGCAGTGAGCACCCACAGGGGATGGACTACGAGCAGTACCTC. It is translated as CASSEHPQGMDYEQYL.

This clonotype was seen ten or more times. J is TRBJ2-5 and V is TRBV5-1; either TRBD1 or TRBD2 may fit D (6 bases each). This CDR3 spans 16 amino acids. The germline V and J ends were trimmed by 4 bases and 5 bases, with 21 bases remaining between them. Germline CDR1 is SGHRS and CDR2 is YFSETQ. CDR3 coding DNA: TGCGCCAGCAGCATTTACAGGGTCGGGGGCTACGAGACCCAGTACTTC. Its translation is CASSIYRVGGYETQYF.

This clonotype was detected many times. The chain links TRBV12-3 or TRBV12-4 to TRBJ2-2, with D unclear. The CDR3 sequence is 13 residues long. V lost 3 bases and J lost 4, with 6 bases in between. The CDR3 protein is CASSFTATGELFF. DNA of the CDR3: TGTGCCAGCAGTTTCACAGCCACCGGGGAGCTGTTTTTT.

This clonotype was picked up many times. V usage is TRBV5-6 and J usage is TRBJ2-7; no clear D. The CDR3 extends over 13 amino acids. V shed 0 bases and J shed 3 bases, with 7 bases lying between them. The germline V gene encodes CDR1 SGHDT and CDR2 YYEEEE. The chain's CDR3 is CASSLVRFYEQYF. In nucleotides, the CDR3 is TGTGCCAGCAGCTTGGTTCGATTCTACGAGCAGTACTTC.

This chain links TRBV5-1 with TRBJ1-1, with 8 bases lining up with TRBD1. Germline-derived CDR1 and CDR2 are SGHRS and YFSETQ. There are 17 residues in the CDR3. J was trimmed by 3 bases and V by 0 bases; bases with no gene match: 10. CDR3 in amino acids: CASSLAPPDRVYTEAFF. The CDR3 coding sequence is TGCGCCAGCAGCTTGGCCCCCCCGGACAGGGTCTACACTGAAGCTTTCTTT. The full variable domain, with the rest looked up from reference TRBV5-1 and TRBJ1-1, is KAGVTQTPRYLIKTRGQQVTLSCSPISGHRSVSWYQQTPGQGLQFLFEYFSETQRNKGNFPGRFSGRQFSNSRSEMNVSTLELGDSALYLCASSLAPPDRVYTEAFFGQGTRLTVV.

This clonotype has a count of ten or more. The gene calls are TRBV12-3 or TRBV12-4 and TRBJ2-7; D might be TRBD2 (5 bases). V was pared by 0 bases and J by 6 bases, with 12 bases between. CDR3 length: 14 residues. The CDR3 here is CASSLALPGFEQYF. The CDR3 nucleotides read TGTGCCAGCAGTTTAGCGCTTCCGGGGTTCGAGCAGTACTTC.

This clonotype has at least ten counts. The rearrangement uses TRBV5-6 and TRBJ2-6; D is unclear. Germline V gene data show CDR1 as SGHDT and CDR2 as YYEEEE. This CDR3 has 19 residues. Trimming pared 0 bases from V and 1 base from J, leaving 17 bases between. CDR3: CASSLELQPSMSGANVLTF. CDR3 nucleotide sequence: TGTGCCAGCAGCTTGGAGCTCCAACCGAGCATGTCTGGGGCCAACGTCCTGACTTTC.

Concerning this clonotype: The junction differs from germline at one of its ends, possibly a read error. V is TRBV20-1 and J is TRBJ1-2; D not certain. Germline CDR1 and CDR2: DFQATT and SNEGSKA (reference sequence). The CDR3 is made up of 13 amino acids. The CDR3 reads CSARITSNYVYTF. CDR3 sequence (DNA): TGCAGTGCGCGTATAACATCCAACTATGTCTACACCTTC.

This clonotype has ten or more counts. The CDR3 region is CASSEGQLDYTF. CDR3 coding DNA: TGTGCCAGCAGTGAAGGACAGTTGGACTACACCTTC. The chain recombines TRBV6-1 with TRBJ1-2, with a possible D match to TRBD1 (5 bases). The germline V gene encodes CDR1 MNHNS and CDR2 SASEGT. Trimming took off 1 base at V and 10 bases at J, with 10 bases between the two ends. This CDR3 is built from 12 residues.

This clonotype has at least ten counts. The chain uses TRBV19 and TRBJ1-1; D is unclear. The CDR3 length is 12 residues. V lost 7 bases and J lost 7, with 13 bases in between. Per germline, CDR1 LNHDA and CDR2 SQIVND (reference sequence). The CDR3 bases are TGTGCCAGTATTTCCAGGCGGGGTGAAGCTTTCTTT. It yields the protein CASISRRGEAFF. The variable domain in full, with the rest retrieved from reference TRBV19 and TRBJ1-1, is DGGITQSPKYLFRKEGQNVTLSCEQNLNHDAMYWYRQDPGQGLRLIYYSQIVNDFQKGDIAEGYSVSREKKESFPLTVTSAQKNPTAFYLCASISRRGEAFFGQGTRLTVV.

This clonotype was seen repeatedly, ten times or more. One end of the junction does not line up with germline, which may come from a read error. The V call is TRBV15, the J call TRBJ2-3; the D is unclear. This CDR3 is 14 amino acids long. The germline gives CDR1 LNHNV, CDR2 YYDKDF (reference sequence). CDR3 nucleotides: TGTGCTACCAGCAGAGATCAATACCCAGATACGCAGTATTTT. Amino acids: CATSRDQYPDTQYF.

The V and J genes are TRBV4-2 and TRBJ2-1, with D perhaps TRBD2 (6 bases). Trimming cost V 5 bases and J 4 bases, with 9 bases left between them. Germline CDR1 and CDR2: LGHNA and YNFKEQ. The CDR3 sequence is 13 residues long. CDR3 in amino acids: CASSTREYNEQFF. Written as DNA, the CDR3 is TGTGCCAGCAGCACACGGGAGTACAATGAGCAGTTCTTC.

This clonotype was detected a few times. The chain joins TRBV24-1 to TRBJ2-1; 10 nucleotides align to TRBD2. Germline values: CDR1 KGHDR, CDR2 SFDVKD. V was pared by 3 bases and J by 9 bases, with 4 bases of the junction left unmatched. This CDR3 contains 14 residues. In DNA, the CDR3 is TGTGCCACCAGTGATAGCGGGGGGGATAGTGAGCAGTTCTTC. Protein product: CATSDSGGDSEQFF.

This clonotype was counted between two and nine times. The J gene is TRBJ2-2, the V gene TRBV10-3; 8 positions agree with TRBD1. The J segment lost 4 bases and the V segment lost 9 bases, leaving 7 bases of the junction unmatched. The CDR3 has 14 residues. The V gene's germline CDR1 is ENHRY and CDR2 SYGVKD. The CDR3 is CAISPGGVTGELFF. Here the CDR3 DNA reads TGTGCCATTAGTCCAGGGGGCGTCACCGGGGAGCTGTTTTTT.